Reported below is one TCR beta chain. Germline CDR1 reads SGHKS; CDR2 reads YYEKEE (reference sequence). V lost 0 bases and J lost 1, with 13 bases in between. This CDR3 is 16 amino acids long. The data were produced by immunoSEQ multiplex PCR, yet TCRdb's version contains in-frame clones alone and is incomplete. The sample carries 950,000 to 1,300,000 clones, around 76% recorded once. The data belong to a study of shared clonotypes between healthy human individuals. Sequenced: memory CD4+ T cells sorted from blood. Subset meaning: CD45RA-negative fraction. The chain couples TRBV5-5 to TRBJ2-5, with D possibly matching TRBD2 (5 bases). This receptor was identified in a man between 18 and 35 years old in good health. The CDR3 DNA follows: TGTGCCAGCAGCTTGGGGAGGATCAGCGCCCAAGAGACCCAGTACTTC. Amino acids: CASSLGRISAQETQYF.